This T cell receptor beta chain was identified in a study of blood T cell repertoires in COVID-19. Overall study: Material from acute and convalescent COVID-19 was sourced from the United States, Italy and Spain. From T cells, B-cell-depleted T cells, or PBMCs came the material, which was cDNA or gDNA.

Followed longitudinally, the Seattle patients had been enrolled during active infection. Germline V gene lookup returns CDR1 LGHNA and CDR2 YNFKEQ. The CDR3 length is 15 residues. The germline V and J ends were trimmed by 1 base and 2 bases, with 12 bases remaining between them. In the authors' methods: Reference gene primers were amplified, and this amplification served to estimate nucleated cell counts. Libraries were prepared by immunoSEQ multiplex PCR; TCRdb keeps only in-frame clonotypes and omits some of them. V and J calls and clone size follow that table, whereas D and trimming were derived from the DNA. Among over 95,000 clones listed, approximately 85% were seen once.

The rearrangement joins TRBV4-2 to TRBJ2-7; D is unclear. Sequencing used peripheral blood. This sequence originates from an older woman with COVID-19, enrolled during active disease. The CDR3 region has the DNA TGTGCCAGCAGCCAAGTTCAGGTCGCCACCTACGAGCAGTACTTC. This gives the protein CASSQVQVATYEQYF.